Listed below are T cell receptor beta chains from one sample, sequenced in a study of cytomegalovirus exposure and HLA in healthy donors. TCRdb's copy holds only in-frame clones and misses some; the assay was immunoSEQ multiplex PCR. The sample contains under 200,000 clones, roughly three quarters of which appear only once. Sequencing was performed on PBMCs. These TCRs come from a male donor in good health and CMV-seropositive. The CDR3 runs from the conserved cysteine through the conserved F or W. The D gene is left open where the match is weak. Not all rows give a size; the values are once, few, many and, for expanded clones, a class.

j_call | d_call | v_call | clone_size | cdr3_aa | cdr3_nt
TRBJ2-5 | - | TRBV19 | once | CASSIGGYQETQYF | TGTGCCAGTAGTATAGGAGGCTACCAAGAGACCCAGTACTTC
TRBJ2-3 | TRBD2 | TRBV10-3 | - | CAISGASGEYF | TGTGCCATCAGTGGAGCTAGCGGGGAGTATTTT
TRBJ1-2 | - | TRBV19 | - | CASSIVGGQRYGYTF | TGTGCCAGTAGTATAGTCGGGGGGCAGAGGTATGGCTACACCTTC
TRBJ1-2 | TRBD1 | TRBV27 | - | CASSLEGAGGYTF | TGTGCCAGCAGTTTGGAGGGGGCGGGGGGCTACACCTTC
TRBJ1-1 | TRBD1 | TRBV9 | - | CASREGQGTYTEAFF | TGTGCCAGCAGGGAGGGACAGGGTACGTACACTGAAGCTTTCTTT
TRBJ1-6 | - | TRBV9 | few | CASSVEGEIMKDLHF | TGTGCCAGCAGCGTAGAAGGGGAAATAATGAAGGACCTCCACTTT
TRBJ1-1 | TRBD1 | TRBV11-2 | - | CASSRTRDSYSEAFF | TGTGCCAGCAGTCGTACCCGGGACAGTTATTCTGAAGCTTTCTTT
TRBJ2-7 | - | TRBV19 | - | CASSIETAYEQYF | TGTGCCAGTAGTATAGAGACAGCCTACGAGCAGTACTTC
TRBJ1-5 | - | TRBV19 | - | CASSTGRGGYSNQPQHF | TGTGCCAGTAGTACCGGCAGGGGCGGTTATAGCAATCAGCCCCAGCATTTT
TRBJ2-1 | - | TRBV29-1 | - | CSVGGGNWNEQFF | TGCAGCGTTGGGGGCGGGAACTGGAATGAGCAGTTCTTC
TRBJ1-5 | TRBD1 | TRBV4-3 | - | CASSQVDRGGEPQHF | TGCGCCAGCAGCCAAGTCGACAGGGGAGGTGAGCCCCAGCATTTT
TRBJ2-5 | - | TRBV19 | once | CASSAQSTGVGTQYF | TGTGCCAGTAGTGCCCAGTCGACGGGGGTGGGGACCCAGTACTTC
TRBJ2-7 | - | TRBV6-1 | - | CASREEGTYEQYF | TGTGCCAGCAGAGAAGAGGGGACCTACGAGCAGTACTTC
TRBJ2-7 | TRBD2 | TRBV28 | - | CASSSPPGTSGPYEQYF | TGTGCCAGCAGTTCGCCTCCCGGGACTAGCGGGCCCTACGAGCAGTACTTC
TRBJ1-2 | - | TRBV7-2 | - | CASSNDDTGLLVGGYTF | TGTGCCAGCAGCAACGATGACACCGGCCTACTTGTTGGTGGCTACACCTTT
TRBJ1-3 | - | TRBV6-5 | - | CASWSSGNTIYF | TGTGCCAGTTGGAGCTCTGGAAACACCATATATTTT
TRBJ2-2 | - | TRBV29-1 | - | CSVEFRPPGELFF | TGCAGCGTTGAATTCAGGCCACCTGGGGAGCTGTTTTTT
TRBJ1-5 | TRBD1 | TRBV23-1 | - | CASTAQTLQTGAECGNQPQHF | TGCGCCAGCACAGCACAAACCCTCCAGACAGGGGCGGAGTGCGGCAATCAGCCCCAGCATTTT
TRBJ2-7 | TRBD1 | TRBV6-1 | - | CASRASGTVFYEQYF | TGTGCCAGCAGGGCCTCCGGGACAGTATTCTACGAGCAGTACTTC
TRBJ2-7 | - | TRBV10-3 | - | CAISESAGLGAYEQYF | TGTGCCATCAGTGAGTCGGCAGGCTTAGGCGCCTACGAGCAGTACTTC
TRBJ2-6 | TRBD2 | TRBV19 | - | CASSPQPGTSGSGANVLTF | TGTGCCAGTAGTCCCCAACCCGGGACTAGCGGCTCTGGGGCCAACGTCCTGACTTTC
TRBJ2-2 | - | TRBV11-3 | once | CASSFSGGETGELFF | TGTGCCAGCAGCTTCTCGGGGGGCGAAACCGGGGAGCTGTTTTTT
TRBJ2-7 | - | TRBV4-3 | once | CASSRARDYEQYF | TGCGCCAGCAGCCGGGCCAGAGACTACGAGCAGTACTTC
TRBJ2-7 | TRBD1 | TRBV2 | - | CASLLGQGSYEQYF | TGTGCCAGCTTGCTGGGACAGGGGTCCTACGAGCAGTACTTC
TRBJ1-1 | TRBD1 | TRBV15 | - | CATSSGTGATNTEAFF | TGTGCCACCAGCAGTGGGACAGGCGCCACGAACACTGAAGCTTTCTTT
TRBJ1-2 | - | TRBV28 | few | CATTGSYGYTF | TGTGCCACTACAGGGAGCTATGGCTACACCTTC
TRBJ1-2 | - | TRBV30 | - | CAWRRGREGYGYTF | TGTGCCTGGAGGCGGGGGCGAGAGGGCTATGGCTACACCTTC
TRBJ2-5 | TRBD2 | TRBV7-3 | - | CASSFLAGDPGTQYF | TGTGCCAGCAGCTTTTTAGCGGGGGATCCGGGGACCCAGTACTTC
TRBJ2-5 | TRBD2 | TRBV7-3 | - | CASSNPAGGAETQYF | TGTGCCAGCAGCAACCCGGCGGGGGGTGCCGAGACCCAGTACTTC
TRBJ1-5 | TRBD1 | TRBV19 | - | CATRTTGGSSQPQHF | TGTGCCACCCGTACGACAGGGGGCTCTAGTCAGCCCCAGCATTTT
TRBJ2-7 | - | TRBV7-9 | - | CASGPFGGSNYEQYF | TGTGCCAGCGGCCCCTTTGGGGGCTCAAACTACGAGCAGTACTTC
TRBJ1-2 | - | TRBV11-2 | - | CASSLDLGGFSGYTF | TGTGCCAGCAGCTTAGATCTGGGAGGTTTCTCTGGCTACACCTTC
TRBJ2-5 | - | TRBV7-2 | - | CASSLGGGLGETQYF | TGTGCCAGCAGCTTAGGGGGGGGGCTCGGGGAGACCCAGTACTTC
TRBJ2-7 | - | TRBV10-3 | - | CAISANYEQYF | TGTGCCATCAGTGCCAACTACGAGCAGTACTTC
TRBJ2-3 | TRBD1 | TRBV9 | - | CASSAGTGEDTQYF | TGTGCCAGCAGCGCCGGGACAGGGGAAGATACGCAGTATTTT
TRBJ1-5 | - | TRBV4-3 | - | CASSQDRAGAGQPQHF | TGCGCCAGCAGCCAAGATCGAGCGGGGGCTGGTCAGCCCCAGCATTTT
TRBJ2-1 | TRBD1 | TRBV7-2 | - | CASSYGTAYNEQFF | TGTGCCAGCAGCTACGGGACAGCTTACAATGAGCAGTTCTTC
TRBJ1-6 | - | TRBV29-1 | - | CSVDSGNNSPLHF | TGCAGCGTTGATTCCGGGAATAATTCACCCCTCCACTTT
TRBJ1-1 | - | TRBV28 | - | CASTIWGTPNTEAFF | TGTGCCAGCACCATATGGGGGACACCGAACACTGAAGCTTTCTTT